One and the same sample provided the 18 T cell receptor beta chains below, sequenced in a study of regulatory T cells in long-lasting Graves disease. Building the TCR beta libraries relied on iRepertoire HTBI primers, and CDR3 regions underwent Arm-PCR. One entry per CDR3 protein results from TCRdb running MiXCR on the multiplex PCR reads. Counted here are about 470,000 distinct CDR3 sequences, 20% to 25% occurring once; the ten biggest clones make up 6.5% to 9%. Time point of the sample: persistent/refractory GD, antithyroid drugs over 5 years with positive TRAb. Extracted RNA from PBMCs served as the source of the TCR library. The specimen comprised peripheral blood mononuclear cells (PBMCs), sampled when the disease was refractory, from a patient treated with antithyroid drugs. These receptors were collected from a female donor with Graves disease.

The sample holds a few counts of this clonotype. This chain uses TRBV5-1 with TRBJ2-2; no definite D call. Germline lookup yields CDR1 SGHRS and CDR2 YFSETQ. Trimming removed 0 bases at V and 5 bases at J, with 11 bases between. This CDR3 has 15 residues. DNA of the CDR3: TGCGCCAGCAGCTTGGCTCCCAAGGGTACCGGGGAGCTGTTTTTT. Residues: CASSLAPKGTGELFF.

This clonotype was seen once. This could be a read error, since a much larger clone is one nucleotide away. V is TRBV6-5 and J is TRBJ1-1, with D uncertain. The V and J ends lost 2 bases and 10 bases respectively, with 17 bases between them. CDR3 length: 14 residues. Germline V gene sequence: CDR1 MNHEY, CDR2 SVGAGI. CDR3 DNA: TGTGCCAGCAGTTACCTAATGGACCCCAAGGTAGCTTTCTTT. Translating it yields CASSYLMDPKVAFF.

With respect to this clonotype: No conserved phenylalanine or tryptophan is present at the end of the CDR3, so a read error is the likely explanation. V usage is TRBV3-1 and J usage is TRBJ2-7; 9 nucleotides align to TRBD1. Trimming at V came to 6 bases and at J to 2 bases, leaving 2 bases not matched to a gene. The CDR3 spans 13 residues. Per the germline V gene, CDR1 is LGHDT and CDR2 is YNNKEL (reference sequence). The CDR3 sequence is CASRQGATYEQYS. The CDR3 DNA follows: TGTGCCAGCAGACAGGGGGCCACCTACGAGCAGTACTCC.

This clonotype was seen ten or more times. V usage is TRBV28 and J usage is TRBJ1-2; TRBD1 might be the D (6 bases). Germline V gives CDR1 MDHEN, CDR2 SYDVKM. The CDR3 contains 16 residues. V was trimmed by 3 bases and J by 1 base, leaving 15 bases between them. As DNA, the CDR3 is TGTGCCAGCAGTTTTCGCCGGGACACCCGTAACTATGGCTACACCTTC. Protein: CASSFRRDTRNYGYTF.

This rearrangement joins TRBV15 to TRBJ2-2, with D possibly TRBD1 on 6 matching bases. The CDR3 has 15 residues. In germline, CDR1 is LNHNV, CDR2 YYDKDF (reference sequence). The V gene lost 8 bases and the J gene lost 1 base, with 14 bases spanning the gap. CDR3: CATGDPGQNTGELFF. Here the CDR3 DNA reads TGTGCCACCGGAGATCCGGGACAGAACACCGGGGAGCTGTTTTTT.

In this sample, this clonotype turned up many times. J is TRBJ2-7 and V is TRBV7-2; 11 bases are a match to TRBD2. From germline, CDR1 is SGHTA and CDR2 FQGNSA. Unmatched junction bases numbered 16, after V lost 5 bases and J lost 4 bases. The CDR3 totals 18 residues. CDR3 nucleotides: TGTGCCAGCAGCCCCCAGGGCCTAGCGGGAGGCAGAAGGTACGAGCAGTACTTC. Amino acids: CASSPQGLAGGRRYEQYF.

The chain uses TRBV27 and TRBJ2-3; a weak D match, TRBD1 (5 bases). V shed 3 bases and J shed 4 bases, with 17 bases lying between them. The CDR3 runs 16 residues. Germline CDR1 and CDR2: MNHEY and SMNVEV (reference sequence). The chain's CDR3 is CASSLLGAFRADTQYF. The CDR3 bases are TGTGCCAGCAGTTTGTTAGGGGCATTTCGGGCAGATACGCAGTATTTT.

This chain's CDR3 is CASSLSSAPSYEQYF. CDR3 sequence (DNA): TGTGCCAGCAGCTTAAGCAGCGCACCCTCCTACGAGCAGTACTTC. The rearrangement links TRBV7-9 to TRBJ2-7; unclear D gene. V gave up 2 bases and J gave up 0 bases, with 11 bases separating them. The germline V gene encodes CDR1 SEHNR and CDR2 FQNEAQ (reference sequence). The CDR3 length is 15 residues.

This clonotype was seen a few times. The chain has TRBV19 and TRBJ2-5; maybe TRBD2 (6 bases). The CDR3 runs to 16 residues. V was pared by 5 bases and J by 2 bases, with 18 bases between. Germline CDR1 and CDR2: LNHDA and SQIVND (reference sequence). CDR3 residues: CASSLSPGGRQETQYF. The CDR3 bases are TGTGCCAGTAGTCTCTCCCCCGGGGGAAGGCAAGAGACCCAGTACTTC.

This clonotype was observed many times. J is TRBJ1-1 and V is TRBV5-8; 7 nucleotides match TRBD1. CDR3 length equals 14 residues. With 5 bases clipped from V and 5 bases from J, the junction kept 9 bases outside the gene matches. Germline CDR1 is SGHTS and CDR2 is YDEGEE. The CDR3 here is CASSPRQGSTEAFF. DNA of the CDR3: TGTGCCAGCAGTCCTAGACAGGGAAGTACTGAAGCTTTCTTT.

This clonotype was counted between two and nine times. The V gene is TRBV6-1, the J gene TRBJ1-2; TRBD1 might be the D (5 bases). Germline V gene data show CDR1 as MNHNS and CDR2 as SASEGT. V lost 2 bases and J lost 6, with 10 bases in between. This CDR3 contains 13 residues. In nucleotides, the CDR3 is TGTGCCAGCAGTGAAATTTTGGGGGATGGCTACACCTTC. Translating it yields CASSEILGDGYTF.

This clonotype was picked up a small number of times. The chain has TRBV29-1 and TRBJ1-1; the D gene is possibly TRBD1 (5 bases). CDR1 is SQVTM and CDR2 is ANQGSEA in the germline V gene. The CDR3 consists of 14 residues. Trimming cost V 7 bases and J 1 base, with 16 bases left between them. The CDR3, as DNA: TGCAGCGGGAAACAGGCTGAGGGGAACACTGAAGCTTTCTTT. Its translation is CSGKQAEGNTEAFF.

Many counts were recorded for this clonotype. This chain links TRBV28 with TRBJ2-2; possible D gene TRBD1, 6 bases. This CDR3 has 15 amino acids. Germline values: CDR1 MDHEN, CDR2 SYDVKM. With 2 bases removed from V and 2 bases from J, the gap between germline ends came to 9 bases. The CDR3 region is CASSLGQINTGELFF. The CDR3 region has the DNA TGTGCCAGCAGTTTAGGACAGATTAACACCGGGGAGCTGTTTTTT.

This clonotype was observed at least ten times. DNA for the CDR3: TGTGCCAGCAGTTACATGGCCTACGAGCAGTACTTC. Translating it yields CASSYMAYEQYF. This chain joins TRBV6-5 and TRBJ2-7; no firm D call. The CDR3 consists of 12 residues. Per the germline V gene, CDR1 is MNHEY and CDR2 is SVGAGI. V was cut by 2 bases and J by 2 bases, with 4 bases left in between.

The chain links TRBV5-4 to TRBJ2-2; D not certain. CDR1 and CDR2 from the germline V gene are SGHNT and YYREEE (reference sequence). Deletions cut 0 bases from V and 3 bases from J, with 3 bases between. The CDR3 is 13 residues long. The chain's CDR3 is CASSLVDTGELFF. The CDR3 DNA reads as TGTGCCAGCAGCTTGGTTGACACCGGGGAGCTGTTTTTT.

This chain joins TRBV25-1 and TRBJ2-2, with a tentative D call TRBD2 (6 bases). The CDR3 is 14 residues long. Trimming stripped 6 bases from V and 4 bases from J, with 12 bases between. The germline gives CDR1 MGHDK, CDR2 SYGVNS. The CDR3 loop is CASRGGAGTGELFF. For the CDR3, the DNA is TGTGCCAGCAGGGGGGGAGCGGGCACCGGGGAGCTGTTTTTT.

The chain combines TRBV19 with TRBJ1-6; no clear D gene. The CDR3 covers 17 residues. In germline, CDR1 is LNHDA, CDR2 SQIVND (reference sequence). With 3 bases removed from V and 9 bases from J, the gap between germline ends came to 21 bases. This CDR3 reads CASSMGSYLGRFSPLHF. In nucleotides, the CDR3 is TGTGCCAGTAGTATGGGCAGCTACCTGGGCCGATTTTCACCCCTCCACTTT.

This chain uses TRBV4-3 with TRBJ2-1; perhaps TRBD2 as D (5 bases). CDR1 and CDR2 (germline): LGHNA, YSLEER. This CDR3 spans 12 amino acids. V dropped 2 bases and J dropped 9 bases, with 8 bases sitting between them. CDR3 amino acids: CASSQHRGEQFF. The CDR3 DNA reads as TGCGCCAGCAGCCAACATCGGGGTGAGCAGTTCTTC.